The source of this TCR beta chain is a study of early T cells in non-severe SARS-CoV-2 infection. The J segment lost 1 base and the V segment lost 2 bases, leaving 8 bases of the junction unmatched. This CDR3 has 16 residues. CDR1 and CDR2 from the germline V gene are SGHVS and FNYEAQ. TCRdb re-called the 5' RACE reads with MiXCR, one entry per CDR3 protein. In the table there are about 69,000 distinct CDR3 sequences, 11% of which are singletons. Here the sequenced sample was whole blood, taken at baseline. This sequence was found in an adult who was a healthcare worker with PCR-confirmed SARS-CoV-2 infection or an uninfected control (not recorded which). The gene calls are TRBV7-6 and TRBJ2-7, with 7 nucleotides matching TRBD1. The DNA of the CDR3 is TGTGCCAGCAGCTTAAGGTCCCAGGGGGTTTCCTACGAGCAGTACTTC. As protein: CASSLRSQGVSYEQYF. The complete variable domain, with remaining parts taken from reference TRBV7-6 and TRBJ2-7, reads GAGVSQSPRYKVTKRGQDVALRCDPISGHVSLYWYRQALGQGPEFLTYFNYEAQQDKSGLPNDRFSAERPEGSISTLTIQRTEQRDSAMYRCASSLRSQGVSYEQYFGPGTRLTVT.